This entry lists 30 T cell receptor beta chains sequenced from one sample in a study of human T cells and chemical hapten exposure. TCRdb itself ran the RACE reads through MiXCR, one entry per CDR3 protein. The data show under 45,000 distinct CDR3 sequences, about 9.4% seen once. Time point described: pre-sensitization, week 0. Indicated treatment: therapeutic diphenylcyclopropenone sensitization with weekly scalp DPC. Total RNA was extracted from unfractionated whole blood. Here the sequenced sample was whole blood, taken in connection with sensitization to the hapten diphenylcyclopropenone (DPC). The source of these receptors is a man over 45 with alopecia areata. Some clones in this sample may be carry-over from other donors' samples.

This clonotype was seen a handful of times. The chain recombines TRBV11-2 with TRBJ2-3; no clear D. Looked up from germline, CDR1 is SGHAT and CDR2 is FQNNGV. There are 13 residues in the CDR3. Trimming left V 0 bases short and J 4 bases short, with 5 bases between. CDR3: CASSLDEADTQYF. CDR3 in DNA: TGTGCCAGCAGCTTAGATGAGGCAGATACGCAGTATTTT.

The chain couples TRBV24-1 to TRBJ1-5; D is perhaps TRBD1 (5 bases). V was shortened by 8 bases and J by 3 bases, with 13 bases between the two germline ends. This CDR3 comprises 14 residues. The germline V gene encodes CDR1 KGHDR and CDR2 SFDVKD. Written as DNA, the CDR3 is TGTGCCACCACCCTTGGGACGTCCAATCAGCCCCAGCATTTT. Translation gives CATTLGTSNQPQHF.

This clonotype was counted at least ten times. This chain links TRBV11-2 with TRBJ2-3; TRBD2 aligns across 7 bases. The CDR3 extends over 14 amino acids. The V gene's germline CDR1 is SGHAT and CDR2 FQNNGV. V was pared by 5 bases and J by 5 bases, with 7 bases of the junction left unmatched. As DNA, the CDR3 is TGTGCCAGCAGCCCCAGGAGGGAGGGAGATACGCAGTATTTT. This gives the protein CASSPRREGDTQYF.

This clonotype has a count of ten or more. The chain has TRBV11-3 and TRBJ1-1; D is undetermined. This CDR3 region has 14 residues. Trimming removed 5 bases from V and 7 bases from J, with 17 bases in between. Germline-derived CDR1 and CDR2 are SGHNT and YENEEA. CDR3 region: CASSQRGGSHEAFF. The CDR3 bases are TGTGCCAGCAGCCAGCGGGGAGGCAGTCATGAAGCTTTCTTT.

There are many counts of this clonotype. This chain links TRBV20-1 with TRBJ2-1; D not certain. The CDR3 is 14 amino acids. V was cut by 5 bases and J by 7 bases, with 18 bases left in between. Per germline, CDR1 DFQATT and CDR2 SNEGSKA (reference sequence). The CDR3 is CSAPPAHRGNEQFF. CDR3 in DNA: TGCAGTGCTCCCCCGGCACATAGAGGTAATGAGCAGTTCTTC.

This clonotype was detected ten times or more. This chain links TRBV5-1 with TRBJ2-5; D is unresolved. Germline CDR1 and CDR2: SGHRS and YFSETQ. CDR3 length: 11 amino acids. The V end was cut by 8 bases, the J end by 6 bases, with 11 bases between. The CDR3 spells CASSTEQTQYF. CDR3 DNA: TGCGCCAGTTCCACTGAACAGACCCAGTACTTC.

This clonotype was seen a handful of times. The chain couples TRBV5-1 to TRBJ1-1; 9 nucleotides match TRBD1. CDR3 size: 14 residues. Germline CDR1 reads SGHRS; CDR2 reads YFSETQ. J was trimmed by 4 bases and V by 4 bases; bases with no gene match: 5. The CDR3 is CASSDTGGTTEAFF. DNA of the CDR3: TGCGCCAGCAGCGATACAGGGGGCACCACTGAAGCTTTCTTT.

In its sample, this clonotype was seen a few times. This chain connects TRBV11-1 to TRBJ2-2, with a weak D call TRBD1 (5 bases). Germline lookup yields CDR1 SGHAT and CDR2 FQDESV (reference sequence). The ends were cut back, 3 bases at V and 3 bases at J, with 8 bases in the middle. The CDR3 spans 14 residues. The CDR3 loop reads CASSFQGDTGELFF. In nucleotides, the CDR3 is TGTGCCAGCAGCTTTCAGGGTGACACCGGGGAGCTGTTTTTT.

The sample holds a few counts of this clonotype. CDR3 sequence (DNA): TGTGCCAGCAGCCAGGATCTACCTTATCAGCCCCAGCATTTT. This translates into CASSQDLPYQPQHF. The genes are TRBV28 and TRBJ1-5; unclear D gene. Germline CDR1 reads MDHEN; CDR2 reads SYDVKM. The CDR3 loop spans 14 amino acids. The ends were cut back, 6 bases at V and 5 bases at J, with 14 bases in the middle. Filled out from reference TRBV28 and TRBJ1-5, the complete variable domain reads DVKVTQSSRYLVKRTGEKVFLECVQDMDHENMFWYRQDPGLGLRLIYFSYDVKMKEKGDIPEGYSVSREKKERFSLILESASTNQTSMYLCASSQDLPYQPQHFGDGTRLSIL.

This clonotype was counted ten times or more. The chain joins TRBV20-1 to TRBJ2-5; 9 nucleotides agree with TRBD1. Trimming at V came to 2 bases and at J to 2 bases, leaving 15 bases not matched to a gene. Looked up from germline, CDR1 is DFQATT and CDR2 is SNEGSKA (reference sequence). The CDR3 has 18 amino acids. In nucleotides, the CDR3 is TGCAGTGCTAGATTTCGTCCCGGGACAGGGTACCCTCAAGAGACCCAGTACTTC. This sequence encodes CSARFRPGTGYPQETQYF.

Many counts were recorded for this clonotype. The chain links TRBV20-1 to TRBJ2-7; weak D call: TRBD1 (5 bases). Trimming removed 1 base at V and 2 bases at J, with 6 bases between. The CDR3 loop spans 12 amino acids. Germline loops: CDR1 DFQATT, CDR2 SNEGSKA (reference sequence). DNA of the CDR3: TGCAGTGCTAGAGTCAGGGCCTACGAGCAGTACTTC. Translating gives CSARVRAYEQYF.

This clonotype was seen repeatedly, ten times or more. The V and J genes are TRBV28 and TRBJ1-6, with a weak D call TRBD1 (5 bases). The CDR3 spans 14 residues. Trimming cost V 2 bases and J 10 bases, with 12 bases left between them. Germline values: CDR1 MDHEN, CDR2 SYDVKM. The CDR3 sequence is CASSLEGFNSPLHF. The CDR3, as DNA: TGTGCCAGCAGTTTAGAGGGGTTCAACTCACCCCTCCACTTT. Full variable domain (remainder filled in from reference TRBV28 and TRBJ1-6): DVKVTQSSRYLVKRTGEKVFLECVQDMDHENMFWYRQDPGLGLRLIYFSYDVKMKEKGDIPEGYSVSREKKERFSLILESASTNQTSMYLCASSLEGFNSPLHFGNGTRLTVT.

The chain employs TRBV11-2 and TRBJ2-6; the D gene is possibly TRBD1 (6 bases). V was trimmed by 5 bases and J by 0 bases, leaving 11 bases between them. This CDR3 comprises 16 residues. CDR1 is SGHAT and CDR2 is FQNNGV in the germline V gene. CDR3 residues: CASSTGQYSGANVLTF. DNA for the CDR3: TGTGCCAGCAGCACTGGACAGTACTCTGGGGCCAACGTCCTGACTTTC.

This clonotype came up a few times. The CDR3 DNA is TGCAGCGTTGAAGCCGGTAGCGGGAGCGGGGAGACCCAGTACTTC. This gives the protein CSVEAGSGSGETQYF. This chain joins TRBV29-1 and TRBJ2-5, with TRBD2 matching 9 bases. Per germline, CDR1 SQVTM and CDR2 ANQGSEA. This CDR3 is built from 15 residues. The ends lost 1 base at V and 5 bases at J; junction bases unmatched: 8.

This clonotype has only a few counts. The gene calls are TRBV3-1 and TRBJ2-7; the D gene is possibly TRBD2 (5 bases). The germline V gene has CDR1 LGHDT and CDR2 YNNKEL (reference sequence). V was clipped by 5 bases and J by 7 bases, with 18 bases between them. The CDR3 loop spans 14 amino acids. CDR3 in amino acids: CASSNAGPRGEQYF. Here the CDR3 DNA reads TGTGCCAGCAGCAACGCCGGGCCCCGAGGGGAGCAGTACTTC.

Comment on this clonotype: A read error may produce the germline difference seen at one junction end. V and J are TRBV7-8 and TRBJ2-1, with D perhaps TRBD2 (8 bases). This CDR3 is built from 15 residues. Germline V CDR1 and CDR2: SGHVS, FQNEAQ. In nucleotides, the CDR3 is TGTGCCTGCAGGCGGGGGGACAGTTCCTACAATGAGCAGTTCTTC. Encoded protein: CACRRGDSSYNEQFF.

In this sample, this clonotype turned up many times. The genes are TRBV7-8 and TRBJ2-3; D not resolved. The V gene's germline CDR1 is SGHVS and CDR2 FQNEAQ. This CDR3 is built from 14 residues. V lost 4 bases and J lost 0, with 8 bases in between. The CDR3 coding sequence is TGTGCCAGCAGCTGGGCGGCTAGCACAGATACGCAGTATTTT. It specifies CASSWAASTDTQYF.

This sequence joins TRBV28 and TRBJ2-5; D uncertain. The V gene lost 8 bases and the J gene lost 1 base, with 17 bases spanning the gap. The germline gives CDR1 MDHEN, CDR2 SYDVKM. The CDR3 covers 15 residues. The CDR3 nucleotides read TGTGCCAGCCGCCCCCTTGTGAGGTCCCAAGAGACCCAGTACTTC. Its protein is CASRPLVRSQETQYF.

This clonotype occurred a few times. The V call is TRBV20-1, the J call TRBJ2-1; 8 bases fit TRBD2. CDR1 and CDR2 from the germline V gene are DFQATT and SNEGSKA (reference sequence). The CDR3 has 14 residues. Germline trimming cut 4 bases from V and 7 bases from J; bases unmatched to any gene: 9. The CDR3 region is CSATREGWGNEQFF. The CDR3 region has the DNA TGCAGTGCTACTCGGGAGGGCTGGGGAAATGAGCAGTTCTTC.

Ten or more counts support this clonotype. This chain connects TRBV5-4 to TRBJ2-6; no firm D call. The germline V gene encodes CDR1 SGHNT and CDR2 YYREEE (reference sequence). The CDR3 runs 15 residues. V lost 0 bases, J lost 2 bases, and 6 bases lay in between. The CDR3 nucleotides read TGTGCCAGCAGCTTGGCTGCTACTGGGGCCAACGTCCTGACTTTC. Translating gives CASSLAATGANVLTF.

This clonotype was seen a few times. The V gene is TRBV9, the J gene TRBJ2-7; D possibly corresponds to TRBD2 (7 bases). The ends were cut back, 0 bases at V and 6 bases at J, with 13 bases in the middle. CDR1 SGDLS and CDR2 YYNGEE come from the germline V gene. CDR3 length equals 14 residues. The CDR3 sequence is CASSVAQGGGEQYF. Here the CDR3 DNA reads TGTGCCAGCAGCGTAGCCCAGGGAGGGGGCGAGCAGTACTTC.

The sample holds many counts of this clonotype. V and J are TRBV19 and TRBJ2-2; D unresolved. The CDR3 extends over 11 amino acids. The germline V and J ends were trimmed by 1 base and 6 bases, with 0 bases remaining between them. Germline V lookup: CDR1 LNHDA, CDR2 SQIVND (reference sequence). CDR3 nucleotides: TGTGCCAGTAGTATAGCCGGGGAGCTGTTTTTT. Its translation: CASSIAGELFF.

J is TRBJ2-7 and V is TRBV11-2, with D possibly called TRBD1 or TRBD2 (5 bases each). V lost 5 bases, J lost 2 bases, and 13 bases lay in between. The CDR3 is 14 residues long. Germline-derived CDR1 and CDR2 are SGHAT and FQNNGV. CDR3 region: CASSHRDGAYEQYF. The CDR3 DNA sequence: TGTGCCAGCAGCCACCGGGACGGGGCCTACGAGCAGTACTTC.

This clonotype occurred a few times. The chain carries TRBV11-2 and TRBJ2-1; D unresolved. The length of the CDR3 is 13 residues. The V and J ends lost 4 bases and 7 bases respectively, with 11 bases between them. CDR1 and CDR2 (germline): SGHAT, FQNNGV. The CDR3 DNA reads TGTGCCAGCAGCTCGAGGTACTATAATGAGCAGTTCTTC. Its translation is CASSSRYYNEQFF.

This chain joins TRBV10-3 and TRBJ2-4; D is unclear. Germline lookup yields CDR1 ENHRY and CDR2 SYGVKD. The V end lost 5 bases, the J end lost 9 bases, and 8 bases lay between the germline ends. This CDR3 has 11 amino acids. The CDR3 DNA follows: TGTGCCATCAGTAACGGGCGCATTCAGTACTTC. Residues: CAISNGRIQYF.

This clonotype was detected only a few times. The V and J genes are TRBV11-3 and TRBJ2-2; D gene uncertain. The germline V gene has CDR1 SGHNT and CDR2 YENEEA. CDR3 length: 14 residues. The V end lost 5 bases, the J end lost 1 base, and 8 bases lay between the germline ends. In DNA, the CDR3 is TGTGCCAGCAGCACCCCAGAGAACACCGGGGAGCTGTTTTTT. Translating gives CASSTPENTGELFF.

The sample holds many counts of this clonotype. The chain recombines TRBV5-1 with TRBJ1-3; the D is unclear. This CDR3 has 16 amino acids. Trimming pared 7 bases from V and 3 bases from J, leaving 20 bases between. CDR1 is SGHRS and CDR2 is YFSETQ in the germline V gene. The CDR3 sequence: CASRTNAGGSGNTIYF. The CDR3 DNA reads as TGCGCCAGCCGCACGAACGCCGGAGGAAGTGGAAACACCATATATTTT.

Ten or more counts support this clonotype. This rearrangement joins TRBV6-6 to TRBJ1-5, with 10 bases aligning to TRBD1. Germline CDR1 and CDR2: MNHNY and SVGAGI (reference sequence). After removal of 7 bases from V and 8 bases from J, the junction contained 5 bases not matched to a gene. This CDR3 is built from 13 residues. In nucleotides, the CDR3 is TGTGCCAGCAATTGGGACAGGGGAGAGCCCCAGCATTTT. Amino acid sequence: CASNWDRGEPQHF.

This clonotype has at least ten counts. This chain uses TRBV27 with TRBJ1-2; 7 bases fit TRBD1. The CDR3 has 15 residues. Germline CDR1 and CDR2: MNHEY and SMNVEV (reference sequence). V lost 4 bases, J lost 7 bases, and 12 bases stayed unmatched. The CDR3 protein is CASSSRSGGRFGYTF. The CDR3 region has the DNA TGTGCCAGCAGTTCCCGATCAGGGGGACGGTTTGGCTACACCTTC.

The CDR3 loop reads CASSYGGVPQHF. Written as DNA, the CDR3 is TGTGCCAGCAGTTACGGCGGGGTGCCCCAGCATTTT. The genes are TRBV6-2 or TRBV6-3 and TRBJ1-5; D is unresolved. V lost 2 bases to trimming and J lost 9 bases, with 8 bases between them. Germline V lookup: CDR1 MNHEY, CDR2 SVGEGT. This CDR3 has 12 residues.